This TCR beta chain was sequenced for a study of radiotherapy plus CTLA-4 blockade in lung cancer. Germline-derived CDR1 and CDR2 are MNHNY and SVGAGI (reference sequence). CDR3 size: 12 residues. Trimming left V 6 bases short and J 8 bases short, with 13 bases between. Assay: immunoSEQ multiplex PCR; the TCRdb copy retains only in-frame clones and omits some. The data show more than 90,000 clones, with 82% seen just once and around 25% held by the top ten. This clone was seen a few times. Antigen: not known. General study results and limits: Early shifts in blood T cell clones, with interferon-beta, reportedly predicted response best.

V usage is TRBV6-6 and J usage is TRBJ1-2; tentative D call: TRBD1 (6 bases). Sequenced material: peripheral blood, taken from a patient treated with radiotherapy plus ipilimumab. The clonotype was recovered from a human donor with non-small cell lung cancer that progressed on radiotherapy plus ipilimumab. CDR3 sequence: CASSAQGLGYTF. The CDR3 DNA is TGTGCCAGCAGCGCCCAGGGGTTGGGCTACACCTTC.